The following is a T cell receptor beta chain sequence with its context. Its antigen is unknown. The source of the sample is a study of cytomegalovirus exposure and HLA in healthy donors. PCR was performed using 60 Vbeta and 13 Jbeta primers. Sequenced by immunoSEQ multiplex PCR; TCRdb stores in-frame clones only, minus some. Among under 200,000 clones listed, 70% to 80% were seen once. Study-wide points: Accurate prediction of HLA-A and HLA-B alleles (for most subjects) was reportedly achieved from TCR beta sequences. The study listed around 150 cytomegalovirus-associated TCR beta chains. The classifier reportedly diagnosed cytomegalovirus status with high specificity and sensitivity. Upon later analysis, TCR association rates were observed to vary by HLA locus, being highest for DRB1 and lowest for HLA-C.

CDR1 SGHVS and CDR2 FNYEAQ come from the germline V gene. Trimming at V came to 5 bases and at J to 8 bases, leaving 11 bases not matched to a gene. The CDR3 spans 14 residues. The chain couples TRBV7-6 to TRBJ1-2; 7 bases fit TRBD1. The TCR sequence derives from a man aged 40-50 years in good health and CMV-seronegative. Input material: PBMCs. This CDR3 reads CASSPSGQNWGYTF. The CDR3 nucleotides are TGTGCCAGCAGCCCCTCGGGACAGAACTGGGGCTACACCTTC. Together with reference TRBV7-6 and TRBJ1-2, the CDR3 gives the full variable domain: GAGVSQSPRYKVTKRGQDVALRCDPISGHVSLYWYRQALGQGPEFLTYFNYEAQQDKSGLPNDRFSAERPEGSISTLTIQRTEQRDSAMYRCASSPSGQNWGYTFGSGTRLTVV.